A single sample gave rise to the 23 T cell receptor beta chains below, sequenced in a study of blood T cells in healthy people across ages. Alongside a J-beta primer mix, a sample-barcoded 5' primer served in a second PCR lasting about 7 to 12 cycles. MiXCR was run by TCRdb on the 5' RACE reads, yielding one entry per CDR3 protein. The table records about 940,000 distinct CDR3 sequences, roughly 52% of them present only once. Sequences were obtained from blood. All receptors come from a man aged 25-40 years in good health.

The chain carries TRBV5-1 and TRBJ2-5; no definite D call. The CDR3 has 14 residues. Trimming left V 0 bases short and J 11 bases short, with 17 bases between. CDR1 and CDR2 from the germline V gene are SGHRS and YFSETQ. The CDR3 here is CASSLEGYDNEQYF. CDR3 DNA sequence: TGCGCCAGCAGCTTGGAGGGTTACGACAATGAGCAGTACTTC.

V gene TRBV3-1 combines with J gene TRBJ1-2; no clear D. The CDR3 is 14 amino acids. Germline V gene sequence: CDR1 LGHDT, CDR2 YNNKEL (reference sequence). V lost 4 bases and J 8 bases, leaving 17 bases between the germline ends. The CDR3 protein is CASSPDITSYGYTF. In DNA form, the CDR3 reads TGTGCCAGCAGCCCAGATATCACCTCTTACGGCTACACCTTC.

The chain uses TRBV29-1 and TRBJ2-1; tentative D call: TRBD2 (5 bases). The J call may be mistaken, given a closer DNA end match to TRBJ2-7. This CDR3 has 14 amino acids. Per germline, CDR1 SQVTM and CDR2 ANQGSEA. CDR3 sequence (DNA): TGCAGCGTTGAAGATCCGGGGTCCTACAATGAGCAGTACTTC. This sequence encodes CSVEDPGSYNEQYF.

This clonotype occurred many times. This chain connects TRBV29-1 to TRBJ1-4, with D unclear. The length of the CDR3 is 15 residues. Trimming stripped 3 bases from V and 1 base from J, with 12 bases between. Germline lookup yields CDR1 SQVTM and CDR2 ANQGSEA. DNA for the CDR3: TGCAGCGTTGAGGACGACGGGGAAACTAATGAAAAACTGTTTTTT. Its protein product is CSVEDDGETNEKLFF.

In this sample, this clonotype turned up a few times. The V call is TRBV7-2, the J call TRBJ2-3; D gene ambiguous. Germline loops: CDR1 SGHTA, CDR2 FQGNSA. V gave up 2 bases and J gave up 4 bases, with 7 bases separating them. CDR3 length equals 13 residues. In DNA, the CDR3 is TGTGCCAGCAGCTTAACCTTTGCAGATACGCAGTATTTT. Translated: CASSLTFADTQYF.

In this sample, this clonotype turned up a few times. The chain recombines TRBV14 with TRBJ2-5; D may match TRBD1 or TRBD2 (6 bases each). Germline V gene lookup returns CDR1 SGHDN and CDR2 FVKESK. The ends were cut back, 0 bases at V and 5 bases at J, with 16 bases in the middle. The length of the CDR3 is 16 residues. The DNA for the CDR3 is TGTGCCAGCAGCCAAGATGACAGGCGGGGCAGGGAGACCCAGTACTTC. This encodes CASSQDDRRGRETQYF.

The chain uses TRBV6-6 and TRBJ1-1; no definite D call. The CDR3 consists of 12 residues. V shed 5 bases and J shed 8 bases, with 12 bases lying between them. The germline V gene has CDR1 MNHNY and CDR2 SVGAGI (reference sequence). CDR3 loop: CASSPLRVEAFF. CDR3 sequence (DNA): TGTGCCAGCAGTCCCCTTAGAGTGGAAGCTTTCTTT.

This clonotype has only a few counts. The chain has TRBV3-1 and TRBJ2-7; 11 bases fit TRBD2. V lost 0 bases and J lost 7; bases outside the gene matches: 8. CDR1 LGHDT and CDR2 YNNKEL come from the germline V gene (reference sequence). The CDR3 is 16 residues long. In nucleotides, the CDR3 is TGTGCCAGCAGCCAAGATAGCGGGGGGGCCTACAATGAGCAGTACTTC. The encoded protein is CASSQDSGGAYNEQYF.

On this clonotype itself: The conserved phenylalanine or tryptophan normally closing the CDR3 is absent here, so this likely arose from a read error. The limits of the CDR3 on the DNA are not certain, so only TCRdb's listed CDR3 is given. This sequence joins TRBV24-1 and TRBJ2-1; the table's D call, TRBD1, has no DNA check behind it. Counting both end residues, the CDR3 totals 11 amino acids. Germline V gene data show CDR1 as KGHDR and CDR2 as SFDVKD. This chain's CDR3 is CATSDPWGVFL.

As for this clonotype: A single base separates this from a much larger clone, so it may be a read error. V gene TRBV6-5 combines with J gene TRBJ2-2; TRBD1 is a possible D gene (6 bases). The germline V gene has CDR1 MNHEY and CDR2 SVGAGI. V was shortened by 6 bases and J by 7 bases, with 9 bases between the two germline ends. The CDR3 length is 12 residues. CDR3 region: CASSSDSGELFF. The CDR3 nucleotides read TGTGCCAGCAGCTCGGACAGCGGGGAGCTGTTTTTT.

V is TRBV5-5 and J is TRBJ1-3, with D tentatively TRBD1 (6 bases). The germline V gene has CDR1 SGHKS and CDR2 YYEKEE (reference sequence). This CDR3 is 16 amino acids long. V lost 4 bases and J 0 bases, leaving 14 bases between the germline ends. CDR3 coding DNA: TGTGCCAGCAGCCTGGACGGACAGTTCTCTGGAAACACCATATATTTT. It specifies CASSLDGQFSGNTIYF.

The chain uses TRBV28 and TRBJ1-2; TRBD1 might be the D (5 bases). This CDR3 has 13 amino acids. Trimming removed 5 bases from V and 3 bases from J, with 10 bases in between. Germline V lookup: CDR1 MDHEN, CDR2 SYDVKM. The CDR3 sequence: CASSVEGYYGYTF. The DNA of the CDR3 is TGTGCCAGCAGTGTAGAGGGGTACTATGGCTACACCTTC.

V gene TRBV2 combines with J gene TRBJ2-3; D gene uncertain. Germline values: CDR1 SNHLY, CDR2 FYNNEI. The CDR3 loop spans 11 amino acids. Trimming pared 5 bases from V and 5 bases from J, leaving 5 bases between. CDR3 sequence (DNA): TGTGCCAGCAGTCGGAGAGATACGCAGTATTTT. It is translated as CASSRRDTQYF. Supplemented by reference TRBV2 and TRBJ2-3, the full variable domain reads EPEVTQTPSHQVTQMGQEVILRCVPISNHLYFYWYRQILGQKVEFLVSFYNNEISEKSEIFDDQFSVERPDGSNFTLKIRSTKLEDSAMYFCASSRRDTQYFGPGTRLTVL.

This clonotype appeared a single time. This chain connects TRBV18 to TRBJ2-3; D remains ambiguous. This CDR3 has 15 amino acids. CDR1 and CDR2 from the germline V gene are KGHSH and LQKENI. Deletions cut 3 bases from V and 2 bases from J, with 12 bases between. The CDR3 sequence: CASSPSRVDTDTQYF. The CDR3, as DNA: TGTGCCAGCTCACCGAGTAGGGTTGACACAGATACGCAGTATTTT.

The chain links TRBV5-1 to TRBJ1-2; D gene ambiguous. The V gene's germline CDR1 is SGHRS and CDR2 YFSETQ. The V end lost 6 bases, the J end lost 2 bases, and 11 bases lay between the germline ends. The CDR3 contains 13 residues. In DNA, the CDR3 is TGCGCCAGCACCCAAGCCCAGAACTATGGCTACACCTTC. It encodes CASTQAQNYGYTF.

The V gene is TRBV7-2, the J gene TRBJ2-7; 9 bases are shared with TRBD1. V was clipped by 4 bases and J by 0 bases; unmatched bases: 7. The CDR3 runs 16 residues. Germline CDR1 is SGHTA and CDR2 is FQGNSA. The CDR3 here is CASSSLGQGNSYEQYF. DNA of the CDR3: TGTGCCAGCAGCTCCTTGGGACAGGGCAACTCCTACGAGCAGTACTTC.

The CDR3 sequence: CSAYKGTGDYEQYF. The CDR3 DNA is TGCAGTGCTTACAAGGGGACAGGGGACTACGAGCAGTACTTC. This sequence joins TRBV20-1 and TRBJ2-7; 10 bases fit TRBD1. The germline V gene encodes CDR1 DFQATT and CDR2 SNEGSKA (reference sequence). V trimming: 5 bases; J trimming: 3 bases; junction bases outside the gene matches: 7. The CDR3 runs to 14 residues.

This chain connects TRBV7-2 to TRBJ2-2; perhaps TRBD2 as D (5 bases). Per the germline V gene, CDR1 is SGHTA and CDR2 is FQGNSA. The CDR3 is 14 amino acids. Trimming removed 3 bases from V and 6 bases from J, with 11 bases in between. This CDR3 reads CASSFGQDSGELFF. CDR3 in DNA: TGTGCCAGCAGCTTTGGTCAGGACTCCGGGGAGCTGTTTTTT.

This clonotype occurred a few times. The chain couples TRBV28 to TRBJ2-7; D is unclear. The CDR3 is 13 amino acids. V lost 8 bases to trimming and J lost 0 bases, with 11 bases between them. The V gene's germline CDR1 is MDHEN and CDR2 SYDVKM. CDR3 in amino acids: CASGILASYEQYF. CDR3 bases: TGTGCCAGCGGGATACTTGCCTCCTACGAGCAGTACTTC.

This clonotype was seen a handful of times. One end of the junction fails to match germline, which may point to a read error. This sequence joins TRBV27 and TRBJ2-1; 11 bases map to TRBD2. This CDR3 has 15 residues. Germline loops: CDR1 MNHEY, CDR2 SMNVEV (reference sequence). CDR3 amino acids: CASSFGTSGYNEQFF. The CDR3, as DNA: TGCGCCAGCAGCTTTGGGACTAGCGGCTACAATGAGCAGTTCTTC.

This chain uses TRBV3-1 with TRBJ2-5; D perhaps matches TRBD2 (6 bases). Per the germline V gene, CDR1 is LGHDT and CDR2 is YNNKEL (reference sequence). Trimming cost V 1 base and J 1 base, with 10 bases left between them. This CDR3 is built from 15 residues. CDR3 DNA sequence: TGTGCCAGCAGCCAAGCAACTAGCCCCCAAGAGACCCAGTACTTC. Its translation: CASSQATSPQETQYF.

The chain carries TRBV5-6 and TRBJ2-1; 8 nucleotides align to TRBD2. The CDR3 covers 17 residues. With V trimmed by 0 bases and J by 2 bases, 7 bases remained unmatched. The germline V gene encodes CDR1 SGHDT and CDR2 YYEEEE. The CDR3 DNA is TGTGCCAGCAGCTTGGTATATAGCGGGGCAGCCTACAATGAGCAGTTCTTC. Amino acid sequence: CASSLVYSGAAYNEQFF.

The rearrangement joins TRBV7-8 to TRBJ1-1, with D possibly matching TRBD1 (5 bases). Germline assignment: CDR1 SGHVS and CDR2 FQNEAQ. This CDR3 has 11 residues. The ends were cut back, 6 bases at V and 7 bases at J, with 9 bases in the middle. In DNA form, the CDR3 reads TGTGCCAGCAGTGGGGGAGTTGAAGCTTTCTTT. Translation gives CASSGGVEAFF.